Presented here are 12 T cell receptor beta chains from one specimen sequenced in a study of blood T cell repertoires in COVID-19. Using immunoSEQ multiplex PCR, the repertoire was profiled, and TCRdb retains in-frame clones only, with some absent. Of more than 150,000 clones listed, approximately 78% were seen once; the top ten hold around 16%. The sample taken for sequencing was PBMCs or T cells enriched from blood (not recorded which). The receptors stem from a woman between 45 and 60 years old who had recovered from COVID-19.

The CDR3 sequence: CASSLIPVLAENTGELFF. DNA of the CDR3: TGTGCCAGCAGTTTAATTCCCGTACTAGCGGAAAACACCGGGGAGCTGTTTTTT. This rearrangement joins TRBV28 to TRBJ2-2; 8 positions agree with TRBD2. Unmatched junction bases numbered 10, after V lost 2 bases and J lost 2 bases. The CDR3 contains 18 residues. Germline CDR1 MDHEN, CDR2 SYDVKM. Drawing the rest from reference TRBV28 and TRBJ2-2, the complete variable domain is DVKVTQSSRYLVKRTGEKVFLECVQDMDHENMFWYRQDPGLGLRLIYFSYDVKMKEKGDIPEGYSVSREKKERFSLILESASTNQTSMYLCASSLIPVLAENTGELFFGEGSRLTVL.

Here the CDR3 reads CASSLAGQGETQYF. In DNA form, the CDR3 reads TGTGCCAGCAGCTTAGCGGGCCAGGGAGAGACCCAGTACTTC. This rearrangement joins TRBV7-2 to TRBJ2-5, with a possible D match to TRBD1 (5 bases). The CDR3 loop spans 14 amino acids. Trimming took 0 bases from V and 4 from J, leaving 9 bases between them. CDR1 and CDR2 from the germline V gene are SGHTA and FQGNSA.

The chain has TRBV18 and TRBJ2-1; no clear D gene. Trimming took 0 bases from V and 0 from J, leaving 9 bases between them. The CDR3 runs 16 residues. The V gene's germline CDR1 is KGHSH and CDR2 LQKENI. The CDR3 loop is CASSPPSVSSYNEQFF. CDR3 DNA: TGTGCCAGCTCACCACCAAGCGTGAGCTCCTACAATGAGCAGTTCTTC.

CDR3 nucleotide sequence: TGCGCCAGCAGCTCTCAGGTCAGCGGGGAGCTGTTTTTT. It codes for CASSSQVSGELFF. J is TRBJ2-2 and V is TRBV5-1; D gene ambiguous. Germline V gene lookup returns CDR1 SGHRS and CDR2 YFSETQ. The CDR3 has 13 residues. V lost 3 bases and J lost 7, with 10 bases in between.

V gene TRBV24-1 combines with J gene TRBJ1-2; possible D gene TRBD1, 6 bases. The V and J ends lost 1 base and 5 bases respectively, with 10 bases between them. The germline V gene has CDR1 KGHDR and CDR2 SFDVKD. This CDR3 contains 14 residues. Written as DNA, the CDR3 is TGTGCCACCAGTGATTTTCGGACAGAATATGGCTACACCTTC. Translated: CATSDFRTEYGYTF.

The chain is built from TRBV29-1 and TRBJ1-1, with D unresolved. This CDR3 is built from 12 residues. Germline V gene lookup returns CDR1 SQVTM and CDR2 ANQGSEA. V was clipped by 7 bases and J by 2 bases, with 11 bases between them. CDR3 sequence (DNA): TGCAGCGCCTCACATTTCAACACTGAAGCTTTCTTT. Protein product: CSASHFNTEAFF.

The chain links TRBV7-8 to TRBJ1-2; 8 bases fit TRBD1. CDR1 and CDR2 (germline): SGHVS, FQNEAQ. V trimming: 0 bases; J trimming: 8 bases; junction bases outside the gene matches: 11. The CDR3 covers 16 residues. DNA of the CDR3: TGTGCCAGCAGCTTAGCACCGACCGGGACAGGAATCGGCTACACCTTC. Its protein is CASSLAPTGTGIGYTF.

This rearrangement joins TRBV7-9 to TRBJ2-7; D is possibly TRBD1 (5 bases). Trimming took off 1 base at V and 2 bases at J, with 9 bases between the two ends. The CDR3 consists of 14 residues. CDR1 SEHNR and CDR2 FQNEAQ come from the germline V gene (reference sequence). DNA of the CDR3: TGTGCCAGCAGCTTAGGCAGGGATCCCTACGAGCAGTACTTC. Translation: CASSLGRDPYEQYF.

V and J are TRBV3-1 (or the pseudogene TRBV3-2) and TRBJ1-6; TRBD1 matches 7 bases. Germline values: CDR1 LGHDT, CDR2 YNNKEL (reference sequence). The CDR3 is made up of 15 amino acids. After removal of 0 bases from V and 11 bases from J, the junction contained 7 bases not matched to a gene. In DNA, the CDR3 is TGTGCCAGCAGCCAAGATATAGGGGGCGCGACACCCCTCCACTTT. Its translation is CASSQDIGGATPLHF.

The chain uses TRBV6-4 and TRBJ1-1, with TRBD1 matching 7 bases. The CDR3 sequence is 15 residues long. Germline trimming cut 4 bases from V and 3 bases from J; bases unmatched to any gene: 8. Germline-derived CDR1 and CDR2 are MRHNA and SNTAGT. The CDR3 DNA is TGTGCCAGCAGTGCGGGAACAGGGGTGGACACTGAAGCTTTCTTT. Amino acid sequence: CASSAGTGVDTEAFF.

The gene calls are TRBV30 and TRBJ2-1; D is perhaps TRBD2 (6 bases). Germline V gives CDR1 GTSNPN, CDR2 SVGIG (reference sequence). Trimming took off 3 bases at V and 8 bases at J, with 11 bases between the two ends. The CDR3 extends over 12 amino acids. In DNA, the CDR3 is TGTGCCTGGAGCCGGGGGACGGATGAGCAGTTCTTC. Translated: CAWSRGTDEQFF.

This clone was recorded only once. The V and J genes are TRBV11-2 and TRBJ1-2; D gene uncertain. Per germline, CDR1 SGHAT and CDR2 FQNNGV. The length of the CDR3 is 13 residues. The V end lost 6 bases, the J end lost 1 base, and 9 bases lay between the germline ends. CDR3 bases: TGTGCCAGCAGTCAGCCGGGTAACTATGGCTACACCTTC. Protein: CASSQPGNYGYTF. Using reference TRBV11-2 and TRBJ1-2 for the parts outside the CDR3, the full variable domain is EAGVAQSPRYKIIEKRQSVAFWCNPISGHATLYWYQQILGQGPKLLIQFQNNGVVDDSQLPKDRFSAERLKGVDSTLKIQPAKLEDSAVYLCASSQPGNYGYTFGSGTRLTVV.